This T cell receptor (beta chain) stems from a study of T cells in Graves' hyperthyroidism and ophthalmopathy (dated by TCRdb to the late 2010s). Turning to the overall study: A discovery cohort of about a hundred patients, 43 with Graves' ophthalmopathy and 57 with stable Graves' hyperthyroidism, was used to find distinguishing TCR V-J signatures. After sampling, hyperthyroidism patients received methimazole starting at 30 mg daily, and ophthalmopathy patients received high-dose intravenous methylprednisolone. According to the paper, TCR Vbeta CDR3 sequencing was carried out on 120 to 150 peripheral blood samples, which came from 40 to 45 ophthalmopathy, around 74 hyperthyroidism and approximately 17 progressor patients. The 100 or so discovery patients were divided at random into training and test sets in a 7:3 ratio. Prospective prediction of ophthalmopathy was tested in an independent validation cohort of 18 to 20 hyperthyroidism patients and around 16 patients who later progressed to ophthalmopathy. The study also compared thyroid tissue and blood T-cell repertoires from roughly six Graves' hyperthyroidism patients. What the work shows at the level of the full study, not this receptor alone: Blood samples also contained most of the expanded thyroid clonotypes (frequency above 0.001), which suggests that blood repertoires may reflect thyroid immune responses. In validation, the model predicted progression to ophthalmopathy a median of approximately 6.3 months before onset, with about 71% sensitivity and around 76% specificity. Ophthalmopathy was separated from stable hyperthyroidism by a 13 V-J signature model, with approximately 89% sensitivity and roughly 81% specificity obtained in cross-validation and 80%/75% obtained in testing. No statistical method was used to fix the sample size in advance, and group allocation was not hidden from the investigators.

As to this clonotype: Which antigen it targets is not known. This could be a read error, since a much larger clone is one nucleotide away.

V loses 5 bases, J loses 3 bases, and the germline ends lie 11 bases apart. Looking up the germline V gene yields CDR1 SQVTM and CDR2 ANQGSEA. There are 12 amino acids in the CDR3, from cysteine to phenylalanine inclusive. Only the CDR3 portion is preserved as DNA: 36 bases, with reading frame beginning at the first base. Amplification of TCR beta CDR3 regions was carried out from RNA transcripts. A first-round RT-PCR of the TCR CDR3 used the HTBI primer set with the Qiagen OneStep RT-PCR kit. Libraries were constructed in a second round of multiplex PCR, after which size selection and purification were performed. Sequencing of the libraries was done on an Illumina HiSeq2000 using paired-end 100 bp reads. The study's own analysis went as follows. Raw data were processed with SOAPnuke, discarding reads with adapters, uncalled bases, mean Phred below 15, or no exact constant-primer or identifier match. COPE v1.2.5 was used to merge the high-quality paired reads, and each unique nucleotide sequence was defined as a clonotype. Clonotypes were aligned to IMGT TRBV, TRBD and TRBJ reference segments using MiTCR v1.1. The analysis was restricted to V-J combinations with a frequency above 0.0001, which together covered approximately 99% of the repertoires. A TCS score was defined as the ratio between F50 (clonal expansion) and ExV (chaos), using BLOSUM62-based TCRdist between CDR3 peptides within each V-J. Welch's t-statistics and random forest reduced several hundred V-J features to 13, which were used in a naive Bayes classifier (R e1071). Thyroid-blood repertoire similarity was quantified with the Morisita-Horn index. Using fastp at Q25 and MiXCR, TCRdb reprocessed the public reads and kept productive beta chains. One record per CDR3 amino acid sequence lists the most common genes and DNA. TCRdb's processing, not the authors', yielded these V and J calls. Here the sample has about 700,000 distinct CDR3 sequences; about 45% occur a single time. About 7% of the sample rests with the top ten.

Any patient with an uncontrolled infection, another autoimmune disease, pregnancy or lactation was excluded. Diagnoses relied on clinical symptoms, serum thyroxine and TRAb, thyroid ultrasound and orbital computed tomography. Total RNA was extracted using Trizol reagent, and RNA quality was assessed on an Agilent 2100 Bioanalyzer. This TCR came from an adult man with Graves' disease, either hyperthyroidism or ophthalmopathy (not recorded which). The material sequenced was peripheral blood or thyroid tissue (not recorded which). The rearrangement joined TRBV29-1 to TRBJ2-7, with the D gene call left open. The nucleotide sequence reads as follows: TGCAGCGTTTTTGACATTCTCTACGAGCAGTACTTC. It translates to CSVFDILYEQYF.